This T cell receptor beta chain was retrieved from a study of a mutant IDH1 vaccine in newly diagnosed glioma. Concerning this clone: The target antigen is unknown.

Regarding time point: week 47, end of study. Every vaccine dose comprised 300 ug of mutant IDH1 20-mer peptide plus topical imiquimod. Some clones are missing from TCRdb's copy, which holds only in-frame ones; the method was immunoSEQ multiplex PCR. The sample records around 50,000 clones, roughly two thirds being singletons. Trimming took off 5 bases at V and 3 bases at J, with 32 bases between the two ends. CDR1 and CDR2 (germline): SGHDN, FVKESK. This CDR3 is built from 20 residues. Study-wide results and caveats: Changes in the top peripheral T cell clonotypes seemingly had no bearing on pseudoprogression.

This clonotype originated in a man aged 40-49 years with glioma. Some clones in this sample may be carry-over from other donors' samples. This specimen was peripheral blood mononuclear cells (PBMCs), taken from a glioma patient whose treatment included an IDH1 peptide vaccine. The chain employs TRBV14 and TRBJ2-7; D is perhaps TRBD2 (5 bases). For the CDR3, the DNA is TGTGCCAGCAGCTCACTTCAGATAGGGAGAAGTTGGGAGCAAATCTACGAGCAGTACTTC. Its protein is CASSSLQIGRSWEQIYEQYF.